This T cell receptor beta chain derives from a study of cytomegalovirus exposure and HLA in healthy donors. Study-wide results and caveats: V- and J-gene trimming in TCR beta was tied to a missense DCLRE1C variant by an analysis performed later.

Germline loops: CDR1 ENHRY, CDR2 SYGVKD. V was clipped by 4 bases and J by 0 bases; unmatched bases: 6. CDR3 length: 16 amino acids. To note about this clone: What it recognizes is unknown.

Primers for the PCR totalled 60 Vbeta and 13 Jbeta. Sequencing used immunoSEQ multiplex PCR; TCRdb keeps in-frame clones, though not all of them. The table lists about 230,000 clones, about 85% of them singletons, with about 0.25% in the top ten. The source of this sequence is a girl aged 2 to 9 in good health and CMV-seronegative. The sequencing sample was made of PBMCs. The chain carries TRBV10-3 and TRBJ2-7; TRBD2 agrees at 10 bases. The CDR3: CAISAIAGGGSYEQYF. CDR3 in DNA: TGTGCCATCAGTGCCATAGCGGGAGGTGGCTCCTACGAGCAGTACTTC.